The sequence of this T cell receptor (beta chain) was determined in a study of blood T cell repertoires in COVID-19. Study as a whole: The origin of the acute and convalescent COVID-19 samples was the United States, Italy and Spain. T cells, B-cell-depleted T cells, or PBMCs supplied cDNA or gDNA.

Original processing notes: Nucleated cell number was recorded as an estimate derived from reference gene primer amplification. Here immunoSEQ multiplex PCR was the method, and the copy in TCRdb shows in-frame clones only, minus some. V and J calls and clone size are as listed in that table; D and trimming were resolved from the DNA. Among about 250,000 clones listed, about 89% were seen once. This clone was found once. Germline V gene lookup returns CDR1 SGHRS and CDR2 YFSETQ. The CDR3 extends over 13 amino acids. V dropped 4 bases and J dropped 3 bases, with 10 bases sitting between them. The origin of this receptor is a man aged 30 to 45 with acute or convalescent COVID-19. V gene TRBV5-1 combines with J gene TRBJ1-2; D may be TRBD1 (5 bases). The material sequenced was peripheral blood. Here the CDR3 DNA reads TGCGCCAGCAGCGAAGACAGTTACTATGGCTACACCTTC. Translated: CASSEDSYYGYTF.